The rows below give T cell receptor beta chains drawn from one sample of a study of early stage breast cancer tumors. Profiling relied on immunoSEQ multiplex PCR, and the TCRdb table lists in-frame clones only, not all of them. The sample carries under 45,000 clones, around 73% recorded once. The sequencing input was blood. Receptors were obtained from a person in their fifties with breast cancer. Each CDR3 is given with its conserved first and last residue. D genes are given only for firm matches. Rows may omit the clone size; those that give it use once, few, many or a size class.

D gene: TRBD1
J gene: TRBJ2-7
V gene: TRBV7-9
clone size: -
CDR3 protein: CASSPGQGPYEQYF
CDR3 DNA: TGTGCCAGCAGCCCCGGACAGGGGCCCTACGAGCAGTACTTC

D gene: TRBD1
J gene: TRBJ1-4
V gene: TRBV5-1
clone size: -
CDR3 protein: CASSLLAGGSFSEKLFF
CDR3 DNA: TGCGCCAGCAGCTTGCTCGCAGGGGGAAGTTTTAGTGAAAAACTGTTTTTT

D gene: -
J gene: TRBJ2-3
V gene: TRBV7-9
clone size: once
CDR3 protein: CASSLIGSLDTQYF
CDR3 DNA: TGTGCCAGCAGCTTAATCGGGAGTTTAGATACGCAGTATTTT

D gene: -
J gene: TRBJ2-2
V gene: TRBV5-1
clone size: -
CDR3 protein: CASSLGTNANTGELFF
CDR3 DNA: TGCGCCAGCAGCTTAGGGACAAACGCGAACACCGGGGAGCTGTTTTTT

D gene: -
J gene: TRBJ2-5
V gene: TRBV7-2
clone size: -
CDR3 protein: CASSSGLEETQYF
CDR3 DNA: TGTGCCAGCAGCTCGGGACTCGAAGAGACCCAGTACTTC

D gene: TRBD1
J gene: TRBJ1-1
V gene: TRBV7-2
clone size: -
CDR3 protein: CASSLTFRTGDTEAFF
CDR3 DNA: TGTGCCAGCAGCTTAACCTTCCGGACAGGGGACACTGAAGCTTTCTTT

D gene: -
J gene: TRBJ2-7
V gene: TRBV6-6
clone size: -
CDR3 protein: CASSYEAGSREQYF
CDR3 DNA: TGTGCCAGCAGTTATGAGGCGGGATCACGCGAGCAGTACTTC

D gene: -
J gene: TRBJ2-3
V gene: TRBV14
clone size: -
CDR3 protein: CASSRGGTDTQYF
CDR3 DNA: TGTGCCAGCAGCCGAGGCGGCACAGATACGCAGTATTTT

D gene: TRBD1
J gene: TRBJ2-7
V gene: TRBV28
clone size: -
CDR3 protein: CASLTGDSYEQYF
CDR3 DNA: TGTGCCAGCTTGACAGGGGACTCCTACGAGCAGTACTTC

D gene: TRBD2
J gene: TRBJ2-1
V gene: TRBV29-1
clone size: -
CDR3 protein: CSVEVGTSVYNEQFF
CDR3 DNA: TGCAGCGTTGAAGTCGGGACTAGCGTTTACAATGAGCAGTTCTTC

D gene: TRBD1
J gene: TRBJ1-2
V gene: TRBV28
clone size: few
CDR3 protein: CASSSPDRERGYTF
CDR3 DNA: TGTGCCAGCAGTTCCCCCGACAGGGAACGCGGCTACACCTTC

D gene: TRBD1
J gene: TRBJ2-1
V gene: TRBV6-5
clone size: -
CDR3 protein: CASSYGDSFYEQFF
CDR3 DNA: TGTGCCAGCAGTTACGGGGACAGCTTTTATGAGCAGTTCTTC

D gene: TRBD2
J gene: TRBJ2-7
V gene: TRBV7-6
clone size: once
CDR3 protein: CASSSGLANYEQYF
CDR3 DNA: TGTGCCAGCAGCTCGGGACTAGCGAACTACGAGCAGTACTTC

D gene: TRBD1
J gene: TRBJ2-1
V gene: TRBV7-2
clone size: few
CDR3 protein: CASSPLLGGTGVQFF
CDR3 DNA: TGTGCCAGCAGCCCTTTGCTTGGGGGGACAGGGGTGCAGTTCTTC

D gene: -
J gene: TRBJ1-1
V gene: TRBV10-3
clone size: -
CDR3 protein: CAISPGRSEAFF
CDR3 DNA: TGTGCCATCAGTCCAGGGCGGTCTGAAGCTTTCTTT

D gene: -
J gene: TRBJ1-1
V gene: TRBV19
clone size: few
CDR3 protein: CASSPLMQVLTEAFF
CDR3 DNA: TGTGCCAGTAGTCCCCTAATGCAGGTATTGACTGAAGCTTTCTTT

D gene: -
J gene: TRBJ2-7
V gene: TRBV11-3
clone size: -
CDR3 protein: CASSPYHRESFYEQYF
CDR3 DNA: TGTGCCAGCAGCCCCTATCACAGGGAATCGTTCTACGAGCAGTACTTC

D gene: TRBD2
J gene: TRBJ2-1
V gene: TRBV19
clone size: -
CDR3 protein: CASRPTSGDNEQFF
CDR3 DNA: TGTGCCAGTAGACCGACTAGCGGGGACAATGAGCAGTTCTTC

D gene: TRBD2
J gene: TRBJ2-5
V gene: TRBV6-5
clone size: -
CDR3 protein: CASSYGAGGETQYF
CDR3 DNA: TGTGCCAGCAGTTACGGGGCGGGAGGTGAGACCCAGTACTTC

D gene: TRBD2
J gene: TRBJ2-5
V gene: TRBV5-1
clone size: -
CDR3 protein: CASSPTSGGAGTQYF
CDR3 DNA: TGCGCCAGCAGCCCGACTAGCGGGGGGGCTGGGACCCAGTACTTC

D gene: TRBD2
J gene: TRBJ2-2
V gene: TRBV5-4
clone size: once
CDR3 protein: CASSPGLAGVVETGELFF
CDR3 DNA: TGTGCCAGCAGCCCGGGACTAGCGGGGGTCGTTGAGACCGGGGAGCTGTTTTTT

D gene: -
J gene: TRBJ2-5
V gene: TRBV5-6
clone size: -
CDR3 protein: CASNLGLRVETQYF
CDR3 DNA: TGTGCCAGCAACCTGGGGCTCCGGGTAGAGACCCAGTACTTC

D gene: TRBD1
J gene: TRBJ1-6
V gene: TRBV18
clone size: -
CDR3 protein: CASSPGTVSNSPLHF
CDR3 DNA: TGTGCCAGCTCACCAGGGACAGTATCTAATTCACCCCTCCACTTT

D gene: -
J gene: TRBJ1-5
V gene: TRBV19
clone size: -
CDR3 protein: CASKDRAGASNQPQHF
CDR3 DNA: TGTGCCAGTAAGGATCGGGCAGGGGCGAGCAATCAGCCCCAGCATTTT

D gene: TRBD1
J gene: TRBJ1-1
V gene: TRBV11-2
clone size: -
CDR3 protein: CASSSGTEVGWAFF
CDR3 DNA: TGTGCCAGCAGCTCCGGGACAGAGGTTGGGTGGGCTTTCTTT

D gene: TRBD2
J gene: TRBJ2-7
V gene: TRBV4-1
clone size: -
CDR3 protein: CASSPSGRAYSYEQYF
CDR3 DNA: TGCGCCAGCAGCCCTAGCGGGAGGGCCTACTCCTACGAGCAGTACTTC

D gene: -
J gene: TRBJ2-5
V gene: TRBV21-1
clone size: -
CDR3 protein: CASSSGGGGKRETQYF
CDR3 DNA: TGTGCCAGCAGTTCCGGAGGGGGGGGAAAACGGGAGACCCAGTACTTC

D gene: TRBD1
J gene: TRBJ1-1
V gene: TRBV28
clone size: -
CDR3 protein: CASSVLGTAGGNTEAFF
CDR3 DNA: TGTGCCAGCAGTGTACTCGGGACAGCCGGCGGGAACACTGAAGCTTTCTTT

D gene: -
J gene: TRBJ2-6
V gene: TRBV6-6
clone size: -
CDR3 protein: CASSNSGANVLTF
CDR3 DNA: TGTGCCAGCAGCAATTCTGGGGCCAACGTCCTGACTTTC

D gene: -
J gene: TRBJ2-1
V gene: TRBV18
clone size: -
CDR3 protein: CASSPTDSPSYNEQFF
CDR3 DNA: TGTGCCAGCTCACCCACGGACAGCCCTTCCTACAATGAGCAGTTCTTC

D gene: TRBD2
J gene: TRBJ2-2
V gene: TRBV19
clone size: few
CDR3 protein: CASSNSGRAPGELFF
CDR3 DNA: TGTGCCAGCAGTAATAGCGGGAGGGCCCCCGGGGAGCTGTTTTTT

D gene: TRBD1
J gene: TRBJ2-6
V gene: TRBV25-1
clone size: -
CDR3 protein: CASSQWDRAGANVLTF
CDR3 DNA: TGTGCCAGCAGTCAGTGGGACAGGGCTGGGGCCAACGTCCTGACTTTC

D gene: -
J gene: TRBJ2-3
V gene: TRBV11-2
clone size: once
CDR3 protein: CASSLTNTDTQYF
CDR3 DNA: TGTGCCAGCAGCCTCACAAACACAGATACGCAGTATTTT

D gene: -
J gene: TRBJ2-2
V gene: TRBV7-3
clone size: -
CDR3 protein: CASSPFPLGELFF
CDR3 DNA: TGTGCCAGCAGCCCGTTCCCCCTAGGCGAGCTGTTTTTT

D gene: -
J gene: TRBJ2-1
V gene: TRBV27
clone size: -
CDR3 protein: CASSLSGQGREQFF
CDR3 DNA: TGTGCCAGCAGTTTATCGGGGCAGGGCCGTGAGCAGTTCTTC

D gene: TRBD1
J gene: TRBJ1-4
V gene: TRBV25-1
clone size: -
CDR3 protein: CASSETPQEGAVEKLFF
CDR3 DNA: TGTGCCAGCAGTGAAACCCCCCAGGAGGGGGCGGTTGAAAAACTGTTTTTT

D gene: -
J gene: TRBJ1-2
V gene: TRBV5-1
clone size: -
CDR3 protein: CASRPVREDAVCTF
CDR3 DNA: TGCGCCAGCAGACCCGTCAGGGAAGACGCAGTTTGCACCTTC

D gene: TRBD1
J gene: TRBJ1-3
V gene: TRBV2
clone size: few
CDR3 protein: CASRDRGSGNTIYF
CDR3 DNA: TGTGCCAGCAGGGACAGGGGCTCTGGAAACACCATATATTTT

D gene: -
J gene: TRBJ1-1
V gene: TRBV11-2
clone size: -
CDR3 protein: CASSRVLNTEAFF
CDR3 DNA: TGTGCCAGCAGCCGCGTCTTGAACACTGAAGCTTTCTTT

D gene: TRBD1
J gene: TRBJ1-1
V gene: TRBV10-2
clone size: -
CDR3 protein: CASSENDRAEAFF
CDR3 DNA: TGCGCCAGCAGTGAAAACGACAGGGCTGAAGCTTTCTTT

D gene: TRBD2
J gene: TRBJ2-3
V gene: TRBV28
clone size: -
CDR3 protein: CASSLGTSASKTTQYF
CDR3 DNA: TGTGCCAGCAGTTTGGGGACTAGCGCCTCAAAGACTACGCAGTATTTT

D gene: -
J gene: TRBJ2-2
V gene: TRBV9
clone size: -
CDR3 protein: CASSPRGDINTGELFF
CDR3 DNA: TGTGCCAGCAGCCCCCGGGGGGACATCAACACCGGGGAGCTGTTTTTT

D gene: -
J gene: TRBJ1-5
V gene: TRBV5-1
clone size: few
CDR3 protein: CASSPGQHSNQPQHF
CDR3 DNA: TGCGCCAGCAGCCCAGGACAACATAGCAATCAGCCCCAGCATTTT

D gene: -
J gene: TRBJ2-5
V gene: TRBV7-2
clone size: -
CDR3 protein: CASSGSLSVGTQYF
CDR3 DNA: TGTGCCAGCAGCGGCAGTCTTAGCGTTGGGACCCAGTACTTC

D gene: -
J gene: TRBJ1-1
V gene: TRBV25-1
clone size: few
CDR3 protein: CASSESQQGRTEAFF
CDR3 DNA: TGTGCCAGCAGCGAAAGTCAGCAGGGGAGAACTGAAGCTTTCTTT

D gene: TRBD1
J gene: TRBJ2-1
V gene: TRBV27
clone size: -
CDR3 protein: CASSPGGRNEQFF
CDR3 DNA: TGTGCCAGCAGCCCAGGGGGACGCAATGAGCAGTTCTTC

D gene: TRBD2
J gene: TRBJ2-7
V gene: TRBV11-3
clone size: few
CDR3 protein: CASSLVREVSYEQYF
CDR3 DNA: TGTGCCAGCTCACTAGTGCGGGAGGTCTCCTACGAGCAGTACTTC

D gene: TRBD2
J gene: TRBJ2-4
V gene: TRBV9
clone size: -
CDR3 protein: CASITTSGRARAKNIQYF
CDR3 DNA: TGTGCCAGCATCACTACTAGCGGGAGGGCAAGGGCCAAAAACATTCAGTACTTC

D gene: TRBD1
J gene: TRBJ2-5
V gene: TRBV5-1
clone size: -
CDR3 protein: CASSLTGQGEGETQYF
CDR3 DNA: TGCGCCAGCAGCTTAACTGGACAGGGGGAAGGAGAGACCCAGTACTTC

D gene: TRBD2
J gene: TRBJ2-3
V gene: TRBV2
clone size: large
CDR3 protein: CASSAGLDADTQYF
CDR3 DNA: TGTGCCAGCAGTGCGGGACTAGACGCAGATACGCAGTATTTT

D gene: -
J gene: TRBJ1-2
V gene: TRBV19
clone size: -
CDR3 protein: CASKLERTNYGYTF
CDR3 DNA: TGTGCCAGTAAGTTGGAGAGGACTAACTATGGCTACACCTTC

D gene: TRBD1
J gene: TRBJ1-6
V gene: TRBV14
clone size: -
CDR3 protein: CASSQSDRINSPLHF
CDR3 DNA: TGTGCCAGCAGCCAATCGGACAGGATAAATTCACCCCTCCACTTT

D gene: TRBD2
J gene: TRBJ2-5
V gene: TRBV11-1
clone size: -
CDR3 protein: CASSETSGRFQETQYF
CDR3 DNA: TGTGCCAGCAGCGAAACTAGCGGGAGATTCCAAGAGACCCAGTACTTC

D gene: TRBD1
J gene: TRBJ2-7
V gene: TRBV15
clone size: -
CDR3 protein: CATSRGDRLYEQYF
CDR3 DNA: TGTGCCACCAGCAGAGGGGACAGACTCTACGAGCAGTACTTC

D gene: TRBD1
J gene: TRBJ1-5
V gene: TRBV19
clone size: -
CDR3 protein: CATTSGTDSNQPQHF
CDR3 DNA: TGTGCCACAACTTCCGGGACAGATAGCAATCAGCCCCAGCATTTT

D gene: -
J gene: TRBJ1-2
V gene: TRBV11-2
clone size: -
CDR3 protein: CASSPRRGGYTF
CDR3 DNA: TGTGCCAGCAGCCCCCGCAGAGGTGGCTACACCTTC

D gene: -
J gene: TRBJ1-5
V gene: TRBV18
clone size: -
CDR3 protein: CASSFRQENQPQHF
CDR3 DNA: TGTGCCAGCTCATTTAGACAGGAAAATCAGCCCCAGCATTTT